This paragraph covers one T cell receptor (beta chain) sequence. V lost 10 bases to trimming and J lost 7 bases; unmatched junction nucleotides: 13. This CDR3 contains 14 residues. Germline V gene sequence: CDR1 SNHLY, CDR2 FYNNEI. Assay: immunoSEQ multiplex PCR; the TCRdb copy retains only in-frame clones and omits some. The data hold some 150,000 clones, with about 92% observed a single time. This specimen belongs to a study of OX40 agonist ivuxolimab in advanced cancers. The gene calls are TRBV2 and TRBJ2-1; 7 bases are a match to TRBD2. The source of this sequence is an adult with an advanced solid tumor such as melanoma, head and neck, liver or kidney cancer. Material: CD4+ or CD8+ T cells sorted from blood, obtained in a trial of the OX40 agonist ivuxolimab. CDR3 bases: TGTGCCACCAGAACTAGCGCTACTGGAAATGAGCAGTTCTTC. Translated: CATRTSATGNEQFF.